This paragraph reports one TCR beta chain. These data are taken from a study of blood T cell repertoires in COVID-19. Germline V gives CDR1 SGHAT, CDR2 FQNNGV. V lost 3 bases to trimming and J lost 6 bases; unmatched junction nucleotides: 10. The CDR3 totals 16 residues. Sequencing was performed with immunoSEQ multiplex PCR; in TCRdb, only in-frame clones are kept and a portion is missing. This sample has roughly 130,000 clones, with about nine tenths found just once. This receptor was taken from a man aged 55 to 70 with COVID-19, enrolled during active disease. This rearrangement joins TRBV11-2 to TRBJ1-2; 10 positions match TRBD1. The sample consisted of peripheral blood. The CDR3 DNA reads TGTGCCAGCAGCTTCCTCGCGGACAGGGGGGAAGATGGCTACACCTTC. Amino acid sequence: CASSFLADRGEDGYTF.